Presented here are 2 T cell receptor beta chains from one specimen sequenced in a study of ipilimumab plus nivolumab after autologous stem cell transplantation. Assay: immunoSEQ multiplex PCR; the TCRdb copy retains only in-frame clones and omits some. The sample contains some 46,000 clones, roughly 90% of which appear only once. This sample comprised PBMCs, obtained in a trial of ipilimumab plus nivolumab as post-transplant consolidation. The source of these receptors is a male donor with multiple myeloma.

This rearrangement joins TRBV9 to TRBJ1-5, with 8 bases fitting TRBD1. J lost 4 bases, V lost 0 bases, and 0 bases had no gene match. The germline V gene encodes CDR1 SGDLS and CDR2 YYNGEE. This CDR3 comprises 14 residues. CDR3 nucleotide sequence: TGTGCCAGCAGCGTAGGGACAGGGAATCAGCCCCAGCATTTT. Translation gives CASSVGTGNQPQHF.

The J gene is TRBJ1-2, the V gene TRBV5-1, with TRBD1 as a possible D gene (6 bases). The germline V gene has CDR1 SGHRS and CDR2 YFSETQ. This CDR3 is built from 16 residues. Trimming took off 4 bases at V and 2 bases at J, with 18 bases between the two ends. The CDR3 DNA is TGCGCCAGCAGCGTGGGGGGGCGAGGGTCAAACTATGGCTACACCTTC. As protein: CASSVGGRGSNYGYTF.